The rows below give T cell receptor beta chains drawn from one sample of a study of T cells after somatic rescue of genetic block. Libraries were prepared by immunoSEQ multiplex PCR; TCRdb keeps only in-frame clonotypes and omits some of them. The sample shows 70,000 to 95,000 clones, around 90% of them seen only once. The specimen was peripheral blood mononuclear cells (PBMCs). These receptors were taken from a woman between 18 and 30 years old. CDR3s include the opening cysteine and the closing phenylalanine or tryptophan. Each record gives: D gene, J gene, V gene, clone size, CDR3 DNA, CDR3 protein. The D gene is left open where the match is weak. Where a row states a size, it is once, few, many or the class of an expanded clone; other rows omit it.

>.|TRBJ1-2|TRBV28|.
TGTGCCAGCAGTTCCCCCGGGGGGGCGAGGAGGGGCTACACCTTC
CASSSPGGARRGYTF
>TRBD2|TRBJ2-1|TRBV11-2|.
TGTGCCAGCAGCTTGACTAGCGGGAGTACCAATGAGCAGTTCTTC
CASSLTSGSTNEQFF
>.|TRBJ2-3|TRBV28|.
TGTGCCAGCAGTTTATTGGTCAGCACAGATACGCAGTATTTT
CASSLLVSTDTQYF
>TRBD1|TRBJ2-7|TRBV19|.
TGTGCCAGTACCCTGGGGGGGACAGGGGTCACCTACGAGCAGTACTTC
CASTLGGTGVTYEQYF
>.|TRBJ1-2|TRBV13|.
TGTGCCAGCAGCCTACAGGGTTCTGGTGGCTACACCTTC
CASSLQGSGGYTF
>.|TRBJ2-3|TRBV5-1|once
TGCGCCAGCAGCGGGTGGGAGGATACGCAGTATTTT
CASSGWEDTQYF
>TRBD2|TRBJ2-3|TRBV15|once
TGTGCCACCAGCAGAGACGGCGGGAGAGATACGCAGTATTTT
CATSRDGGRDTQYF
>.|TRBJ2-5|TRBV5-1|.
TGCGCCAGCAGCTTAATGACGGGATGGGAGACCCAGTACTTC
CASSLMTGWETQYF
>.|TRBJ1-4|TRBV18|.
TGTGCCAGCTCACCCAGGGCCGCAGAACCCAAGGAAAAACTGTTTTTT
CASSPRAAEPKEKLFF
>.|TRBJ1-5|TRBV30|.
TGTGCCTGGAGTGTACGGGGGGGCGTTAGCAATCAGCCCCAGCATTTT
CAWSVRGGVSNQPQHF
>.|TRBJ1-1|TRBV29-1|.
TGCAGCGTTGTTTGGGGGAACACTGAAGCTTTCTTT
CSVVWGNTEAFF
>.|TRBJ1-5|TRBV27|.
TGTGCCAGCAGTCCAAACCCGGCGTGGGGTAGCAATCAGCCCCAGCATTTT
CASSPNPAWGSNQPQHF
>TRBD1|TRBJ1-4|TRBV19|.
TGTGCCAGTAGTGCCTGGACAGGGGATGAAAAACTGTTTTTT
CASSAWTGDEKLFF
>TRBD1|TRBJ2-7|TRBV11-2|.
TGTGCCAGCAGCCCCCGCACCGACAGGGGGATCTACGAGCAGTACTTC
CASSPRTDRGIYEQYF
>TRBD1|TRBJ1-1|TRBV6-5|.
TGTGCCAGCAGGAGACAGGGCACGGTCTCAGCTTTCTTT
CASRRQGTVSAFF
>TRBD2|TRBJ2-1|TRBV2|.
TGTGCCAGCACTCCGGGACTAGCGGGAGGGTCTGGCAATGAGCAGTTCTTC
CASTPGLAGGSGNEQFF
>TRBD2|TRBJ2-7|TRBV5-1|.
TGCGCCAGCACCCCAGGGACTAGCGATTCGTACGAGCAGTACTTC
CASTPGTSDSYEQYF
>.|TRBJ1-2|TRBV7-9|.
TGTGCCAGCAGCTTAGCCTGGGGTAACTATGGCTACACCTTC
CASSLAWGNYGYTF
>.|TRBJ2-7|TRBV27|.
TGTGCCAGCAGTTTACCCCCCTACGAGCAGTACTTC
CASSLPPYEQYF
>.|TRBJ2-7|TRBV7-7|.
TGTGCTAGCAGCTTAGGTGCAGGTGACATTTACGAGCAGTACTTC
CASSLGAGDIYEQYF
>.|TRBJ1-3|TRBV7-4|.
TGTGCCAGCAGCAAGGGGTTTAGCTCTGGAAACACCATATATTTT
CASSKGFSSGNTIYF
>TRBD1|TRBJ2-7|TRBV6-5|.
TGTGCCAGCAGTTACGAATGGACAGGGGGCGTTGACGAGCAGTACTTC
CASSYEWTGGVDEQYF
>.|TRBJ1-1|TRBV29-1|.
TGCAGCGTTGTGTCGTCAGAAGCTTTCTTT
CSVVSSEAFF
>TRBD1|TRBJ1-5|TRBV5-4|.
TGTGCCAGCAGCCAAGAGGACAGGGGGGACTTAAATCAGCCCCAGCATTTT
CASSQEDRGDLNQPQHF
>TRBD2|TRBJ2-7|TRBV6-5|.
TGTGCCAGCAGTGAGGGACTAGCCAACGAGCAGTACTTC
CASSEGLANEQYF
>.|TRBJ2-1|TRBV9|.
TGTGCCAGCAGCGTAGACTCATACAATGAGCAGTTCTTC
CASSVDSYNEQFF
>.|TRBJ1-5|TRBV19|.
TGTGCCAGTAGTATGACCGCCGTGTTGAGCAATCAGCCCCAGCATTTT
CASSMTAVLSNQPQHF
>TRBD2|TRBJ2-7|TRBV4-2|.
TGTGCCAGCAGCCAAGATTCCAGCGGGGCCTACGAGCAGTACTTC
CASSQDSSGAYEQYF
>TRBD2|TRBJ2-1|TRBV27|.
TGTGCCAGCAGTTGGGCTAGCGGGAGGGCCGGTAGGAATGAGCAGTTCTTC
CASSWASGRAGRNEQFF
>TRBD1|TRBJ2-7|TRBV30|.
TGTGCCTGGAGCCGGGGTGGCGGGACAGGGGGCGAGCAGTACTTC
CAWSRGGGTGGEQYF
>TRBD2|TRBJ2-1|TRBV28|.
TGTGCCAGCAGTCCCTCAGGGCTAGCGGGAGTAGATGAGCAGTTCTTC
CASSPSGLAGVDEQFF
>.|TRBJ2-6|TRBV6-5|.
TGTGCCAGCAGTTACGGAGGGGTTGGGGCCAACGTCCTGACTTTC
CASSYGGVGANVLTF
>.|TRBJ2-7|TRBV30|.
TGTGCCTGGAGAAGCAGCGCCTACGAGCAGTACTTC
CAWRSSAYEQYF
>TRBD1|TRBJ2-7|TRBV7-3|.
TGTGCCAGCAGCCCTTGGACAGGGGGCCCCTACGAGCAGTACTTC
CASSPWTGGPYEQYF
>.|TRBJ2-7|TRBV27|.
TGTGCCAGCAGTTGGACAGAGAAGTCCTACGAGCAGTACTTC
CASSWTEKSYEQYF
>.|TRBJ1-1|TRBV7-9|.
TGTGCCAGCACCGCGATTGGGACCCAAGAAGCTTTCTTT
CASTAIGTQEAFF
>.|TRBJ2-1|TRBV27|.
TGTGCCAGCAGTACAGTGACAGGCTCCTACAATGAGCAGTTCTTC
CASSTVTGSYNEQFF
>.|TRBJ1-1|TRBV19|.
TGTGCCAGTAGTATTGACAGGCTGAACACTGAAGCTTTCTTT
CASSIDRLNTEAFF
>.|TRBJ1-5|TRBV9|.
TGTGCCAGCAGCGTAGCTTGGGGTCAGCCCCAGCATTTT
CASSVAWGQPQHF
>.|TRBJ2-6|TRBV28|.
TGTGCCAGCAGTTGGGGGACCGAATACTCTGGGGCCAACGTCCTGACTTTC
CASSWGTEYSGANVLTF
>.|TRBJ2-7|TRBV30|.
TGTGCCTGGAGTGAATGGTCCTACGAGCAGTACTTC
CAWSEWSYEQYF
>.|TRBJ1-1|TRBV19|.
TGTGCCAGTAGTATTCCATGGGGTGAAGCTTTCTTT
CASSIPWGEAFF
>TRBD2|TRBJ2-1|TRBV27|.
TGTGCCAGCAGTTTGGGACTAGCTTTGAGCTCCTACAATGAGCAGTTCTTC
CASSLGLALSSYNEQFF
>.|TRBJ2-7|TRBV14|.
TGTGCCAGCAGCCAAGTCAAGAGCTCCTACGAGCAGTACTTC
CASSQVKSSYEQYF
>.|TRBJ2-2|TRBV18|.
TGTGCCAGCTCACCACTTCAGTTAGTCCCCGGGGAGCTGTTTTTT
CASSPLQLVPGELFF
>.|TRBJ1-1|TRBV10-1|.
TGCGCCAGCAGCCCTTTGGGTCGTCGCGGAGGGAGTAAGACTGAAGCTTTCTTT
CASSPLGRRGGSKTEAFF
>.|TRBJ2-2|TRBV15|.
TGTGCCACCAGCAGAGATCTAATAGGGGGGACCGGGGAGCTGTTTTTT
CATSRDLIGGTGELFF